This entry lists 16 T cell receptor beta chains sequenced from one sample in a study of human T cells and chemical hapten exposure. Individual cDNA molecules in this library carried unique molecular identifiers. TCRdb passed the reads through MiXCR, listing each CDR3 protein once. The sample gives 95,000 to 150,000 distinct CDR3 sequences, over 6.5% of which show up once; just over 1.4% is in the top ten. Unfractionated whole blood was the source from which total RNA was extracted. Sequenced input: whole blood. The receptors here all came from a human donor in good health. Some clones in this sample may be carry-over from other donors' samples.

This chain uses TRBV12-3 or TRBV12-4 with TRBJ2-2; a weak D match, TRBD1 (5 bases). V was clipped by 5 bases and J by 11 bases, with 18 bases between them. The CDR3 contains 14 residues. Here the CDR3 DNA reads TGTGCCAGCAGTCCAGACAGTCCTCGTCGCGAGCTGTTTTTT. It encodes CASSPDSPRRELFF.

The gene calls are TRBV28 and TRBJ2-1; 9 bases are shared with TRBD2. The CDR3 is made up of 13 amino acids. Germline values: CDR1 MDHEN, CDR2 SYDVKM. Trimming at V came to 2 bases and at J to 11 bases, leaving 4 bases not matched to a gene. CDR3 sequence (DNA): TGTGCCAGCAGTTTAATGACTAGCGGTCAGCAGTTCTTC. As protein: CASSLMTSGQQFF. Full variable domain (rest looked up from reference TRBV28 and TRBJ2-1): DVKVTQSSRYLVKRTGEKVFLECVQDMDHENMFWYRQDPGLGLRLIYFSYDVKMKEKGDIPEGYSVSREKKERFSLILESASTNQTSMYLCASSLMTSGQQFFGPGTRLTVL.

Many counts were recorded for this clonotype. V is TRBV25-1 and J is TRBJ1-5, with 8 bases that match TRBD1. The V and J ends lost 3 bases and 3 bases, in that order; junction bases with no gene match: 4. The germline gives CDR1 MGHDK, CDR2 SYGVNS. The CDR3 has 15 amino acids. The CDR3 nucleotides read TGTGCCAGCAGTGAGAACAGGGGGTTCAATCAGCCCCAGCATTTT. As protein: CASSENRGFNQPQHF.

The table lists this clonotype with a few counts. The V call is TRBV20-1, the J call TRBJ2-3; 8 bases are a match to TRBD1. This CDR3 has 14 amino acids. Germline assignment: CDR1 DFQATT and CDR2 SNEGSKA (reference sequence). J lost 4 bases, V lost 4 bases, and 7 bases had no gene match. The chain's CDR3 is CSAIQGAGADTQYF. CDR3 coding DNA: TGCAGTGCTATTCAGGGGGCCGGGGCAGATACGCAGTATTTT.

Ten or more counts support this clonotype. The CDR3 region has the DNA TGTGCCAGTAGGGGACTAGCGGGGGGTTTTCCGCGAAATGAGCAGTTCTTC. Translation gives CASRGLAGGFPRNEQFF. The gene calls are TRBV19 and TRBJ2-1; TRBD2 aligns across 15 bases. This CDR3 contains 17 residues. V was clipped by 6 bases and J by 7 bases; unmatched bases: 10. From germline, CDR1 is LNHDA and CDR2 SQIVND (reference sequence).

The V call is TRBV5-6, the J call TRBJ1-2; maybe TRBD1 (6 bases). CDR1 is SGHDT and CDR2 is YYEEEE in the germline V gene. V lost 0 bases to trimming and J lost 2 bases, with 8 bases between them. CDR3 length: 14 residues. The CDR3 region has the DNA TGTGCCAGCAGCTTGGTGGGGGCGAACTATGGCTACACCTTC. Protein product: CASSLVGANYGYTF.

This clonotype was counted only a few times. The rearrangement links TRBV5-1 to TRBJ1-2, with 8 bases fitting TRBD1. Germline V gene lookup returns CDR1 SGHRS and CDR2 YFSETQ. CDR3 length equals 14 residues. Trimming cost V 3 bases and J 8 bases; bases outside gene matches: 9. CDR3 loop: CASSSIDRGGGYTF. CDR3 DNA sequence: TGCGCCAGCAGCTCGATCGACAGGGGAGGAGGCTACACCTTC.

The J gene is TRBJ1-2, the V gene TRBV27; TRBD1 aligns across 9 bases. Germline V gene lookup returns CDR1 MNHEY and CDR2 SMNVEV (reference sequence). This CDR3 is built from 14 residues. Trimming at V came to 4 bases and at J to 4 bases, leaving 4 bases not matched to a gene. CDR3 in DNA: TGTGCCAGCAGTTCCACAGGGGGCTTCTATGGCTACACCTTC. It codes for CASSSTGGFYGYTF.

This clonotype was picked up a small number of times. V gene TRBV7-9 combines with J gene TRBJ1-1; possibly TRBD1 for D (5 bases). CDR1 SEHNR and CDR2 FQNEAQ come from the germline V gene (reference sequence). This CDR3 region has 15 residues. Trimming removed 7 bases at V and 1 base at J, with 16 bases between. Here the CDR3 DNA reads TGTGCCAGCACCCTAAGCGGGGACCGGAACACTGAAGCTTTCTTT. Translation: CASTLSGDRNTEAFF.

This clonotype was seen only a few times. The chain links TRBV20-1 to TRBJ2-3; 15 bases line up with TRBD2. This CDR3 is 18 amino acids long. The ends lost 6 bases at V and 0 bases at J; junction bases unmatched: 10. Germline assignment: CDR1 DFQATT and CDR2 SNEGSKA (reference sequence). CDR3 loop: CSAQAGTSGGTSTDTQYF. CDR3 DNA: TGCAGTGCGCAGGCCGGGACTAGCGGGGGGACTAGCACAGATACGCAGTATTTT.

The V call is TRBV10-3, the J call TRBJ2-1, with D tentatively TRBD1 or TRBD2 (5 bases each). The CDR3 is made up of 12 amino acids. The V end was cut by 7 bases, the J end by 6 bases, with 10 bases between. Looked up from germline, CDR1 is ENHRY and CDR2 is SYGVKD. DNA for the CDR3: TGTGCCATCACCGGGGCTCTCAATGAGCAGTTCTTC. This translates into CAITGALNEQFF.

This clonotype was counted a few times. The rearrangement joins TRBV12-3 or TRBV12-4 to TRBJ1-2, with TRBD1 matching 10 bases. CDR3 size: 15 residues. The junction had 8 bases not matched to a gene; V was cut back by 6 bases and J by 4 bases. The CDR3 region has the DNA TGTGCCAGCAGAGAGACGGGACAGGGGACCTATGGCTACACCTTC. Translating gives CASRETGQGTYGYTF.

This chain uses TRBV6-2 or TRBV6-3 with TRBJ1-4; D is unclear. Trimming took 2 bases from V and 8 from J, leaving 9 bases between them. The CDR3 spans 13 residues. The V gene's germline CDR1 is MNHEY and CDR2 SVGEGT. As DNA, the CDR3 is TGTGCCAGCAGTTACGAAGACGGGGAAAAACTGTTTTTT. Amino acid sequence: CASSYEDGEKLFF.

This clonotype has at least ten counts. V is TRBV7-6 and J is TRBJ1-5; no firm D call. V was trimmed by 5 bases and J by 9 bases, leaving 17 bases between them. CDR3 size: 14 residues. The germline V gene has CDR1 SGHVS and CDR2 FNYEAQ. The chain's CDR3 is CASSPTTEKGPQHF. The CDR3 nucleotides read TGTGCCAGCAGCCCTACTACAGAGAAGGGGCCCCAGCATTTT. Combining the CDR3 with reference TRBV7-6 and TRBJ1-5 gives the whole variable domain GAGVSQSPRYKVTKRGQDVALRCDPISGHVSLYWYRQALGQGPEFLTYFNYEAQQDKSGLPNDRFSAERPEGSISTLTIQRTEQRDSAMYRCASSPTTEKGPQHFGDGTRLSIL.

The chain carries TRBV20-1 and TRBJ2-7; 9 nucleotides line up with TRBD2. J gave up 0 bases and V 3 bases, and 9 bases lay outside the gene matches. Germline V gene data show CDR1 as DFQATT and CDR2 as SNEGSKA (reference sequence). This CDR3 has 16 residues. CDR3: CSASESSGVSSYEQYF. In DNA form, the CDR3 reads TGCAGTGCTAGCGAATCTAGCGGGGTAAGCTCCTACGAGCAGTACTTC.

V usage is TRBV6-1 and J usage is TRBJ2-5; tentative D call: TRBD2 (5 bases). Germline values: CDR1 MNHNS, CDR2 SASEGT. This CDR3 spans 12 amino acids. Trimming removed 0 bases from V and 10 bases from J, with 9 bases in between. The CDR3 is CASSEAGEVQYF. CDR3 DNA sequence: TGTGCCAGCAGTGAAGCGGGAGAGGTCCAGTACTTC.